This T cell receptor beta chain was captured by sequencing in a study of blood T cell repertoires in COVID-19. The protocol was immunoSEQ multiplex PCR, while the TCRdb copy is restricted to in-frame clones and leaves out a portion. Seen here are 250,000 or so clones, approximately 90% observed once, and the top ten hold 3% to 3.5%. Germline values: CDR1 MDHEN, CDR2 SYDVKM. V gave up 4 bases and J gave up 5 bases; unmatched junction bases: 10. This CDR3 is built from 16 residues. The gene calls are TRBV28 and TRBJ1-2; 10 bases align to TRBD1. This TCR derives from a man younger than 30 with active or convalescent COVID-19. The sample taken for sequencing was peripheral blood. CDR3 loop: CASSSGQGGLVYGYTF. CDR3 sequence (DNA): TGTGCCAGCAGTTCTGGACAGGGGGGACTCGTTTATGGCTACACCTTC.